The sequence of this T cell receptor beta chain was determined in a study of blood T cell repertoires in COVID-19 (dated by TCRdb to 2020 to 2022). The study in broad terms: Samples from collaborators originated in the United States, Italy and Spain and spanned both the acute and convalescent phases of COVID-19. Subjects who had been exposed to COVID-19, were actively infected with it, or had recovered from it provided the deeply sampled blood TCRbeta repertoires that made up the dataset. A de-identified subject ID, COVID-19 status, age in years and sex were almost always included in the sample metadata. Where available, HLA class I and class II types were taken from metadata supplied by the sample provider and were not determined by assay-based typing. Samples were obtained from the ongoing ImmuneRACE study (first 160 participants) and from over 1,000 subjects provided by 6 global collaborators. The repertoires were made available in a free public database intended to serve as a resource for research on the immune response to SARS-CoV-2. The prospective study material was composed of cDNA or gDNA derived from T cells, B-cell-depleted T cells, or PBMCs. General study outcomes and caveats: The amount of clinical and demographic metadata varied by source and participant and was provided uncurated.

As regards this clone: This clone's antigen is unknown. The record has no base qualities; no much larger clone is one base away.

TCRbeta CDR3 regions were amplified from genomic DNA by means of the immunoSEQ Assay, a bias-controlled multiplex PCR. In the paper's pipeline: The number of nucleated cells in each sample was estimated by amplification of reference gene primers within the assay. Sequence reads were collapsed and filtered to measure the absolute abundance of every unique TCRbeta CDR3 rearrangement. For each sample, productive Simpson clonality was calculated by taking the square root of Simpson's diversity index across productive rearrangements. Held by TCRdb, this immuneACCESS table contains in-frame sequences only and omits some clones. Under half of the omission traces to an unresolved V gene where checked; the cause of the rest is unknown. V and J calls and clone size are as listed in that table; D and trimming were resolved from the DNA. Across this sample there are around 300,000 clones, with roughly 90% seen only once. Of the sample, less than 3% is held by the ten largest clones.

Participants in the prospective study were enrolled through a virtual design, were aged about 18 to 100 years, and lived in under 25 United States geographic areas. In the prospective study, cohorts were assigned on the basis of participant-reported clinical history obtained from a screening survey and a study questionnaire. Recovered participants in ImmuneRACE Cohort 3 were defined as having two consecutive negative NP/OP PCR tests, clearance from a healthcare professional, or resolution of symptoms. Each participant in the prospective study had whole blood, serum and a nasopharyngeal or oropharyngeal swab collected by mobile phlebotomists. Participants in the prospective study had the option to provide additional blood draws and questionnaires over an approximately two-month period. Before DNA extraction, blood samples from the prospective study were shipped at room temperature or frozen. V lost 5 bases and J lost 11 bases; the stretch between them is 9 bases long. From the germline V gene, CDR1 is MDHEN and CDR2 is SYDVKM. Spanning cysteine to phenylalanine, the CDR3 consists of 11 amino acids. Only the CDR3 part of the read is kept: 33 bases, read in frame from the first base.

This TCR was recovered from a woman in her forties or fifties who had recovered from COVID-19. The sequence joins TRBV28 to TRBJ1-4; confidence is insufficient to name the D gene. Sample: PBMCs or T cells enriched from blood (not recorded which). The bases read TGTGCCAGCAGTCCGGGTACTAAACTGTTTTTT. It encodes CASSPGTKLFF.